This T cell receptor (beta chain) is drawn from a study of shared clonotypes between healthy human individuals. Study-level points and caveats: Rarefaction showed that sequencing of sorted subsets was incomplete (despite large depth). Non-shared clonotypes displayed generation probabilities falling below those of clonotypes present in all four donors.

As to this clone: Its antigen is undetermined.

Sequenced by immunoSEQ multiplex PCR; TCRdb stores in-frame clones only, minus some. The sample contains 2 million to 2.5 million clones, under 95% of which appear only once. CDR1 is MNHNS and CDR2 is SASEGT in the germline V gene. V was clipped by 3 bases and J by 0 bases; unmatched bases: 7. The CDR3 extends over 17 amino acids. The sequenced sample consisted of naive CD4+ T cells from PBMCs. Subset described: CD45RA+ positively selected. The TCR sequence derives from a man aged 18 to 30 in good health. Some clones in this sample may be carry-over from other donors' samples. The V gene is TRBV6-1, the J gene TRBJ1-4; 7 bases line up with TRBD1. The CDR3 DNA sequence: TGTGCCAGCAGTGAGCGGCAGGGGGGAGCAACTAATGAAAAACTGTTTTTT. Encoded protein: CASSERQGGATNEKLFF.